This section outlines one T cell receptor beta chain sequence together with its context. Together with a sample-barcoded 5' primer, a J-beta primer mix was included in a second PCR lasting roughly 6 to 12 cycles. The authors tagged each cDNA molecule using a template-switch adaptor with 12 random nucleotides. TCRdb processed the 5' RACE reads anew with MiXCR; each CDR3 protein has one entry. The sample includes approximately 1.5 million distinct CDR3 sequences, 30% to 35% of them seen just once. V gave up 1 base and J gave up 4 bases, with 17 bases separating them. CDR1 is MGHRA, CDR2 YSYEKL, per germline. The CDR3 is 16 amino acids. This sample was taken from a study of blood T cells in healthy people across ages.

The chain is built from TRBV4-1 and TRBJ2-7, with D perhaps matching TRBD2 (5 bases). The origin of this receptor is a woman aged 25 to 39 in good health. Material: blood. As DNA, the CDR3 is TGCGCCAGCAGCCAAGGGCGGGCTGGCGGGCAATACGAGCAGTACTTC. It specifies CASSQGRAGGQYEQYF.